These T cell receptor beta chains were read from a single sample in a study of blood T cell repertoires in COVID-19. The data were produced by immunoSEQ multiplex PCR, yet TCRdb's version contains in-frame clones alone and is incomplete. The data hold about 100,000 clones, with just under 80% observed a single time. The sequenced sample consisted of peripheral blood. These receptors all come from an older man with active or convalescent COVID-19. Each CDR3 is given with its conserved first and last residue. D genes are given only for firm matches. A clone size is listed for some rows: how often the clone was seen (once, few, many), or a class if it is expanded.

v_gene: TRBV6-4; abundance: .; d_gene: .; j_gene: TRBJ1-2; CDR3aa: CASSDTGHYGYTF; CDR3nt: TGTGCCAGCAGCGACACTGGGCACTATGGCTACACCTTC
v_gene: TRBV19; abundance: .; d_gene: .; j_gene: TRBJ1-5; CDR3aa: CASSMTGYSNQPQHF; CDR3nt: TGTGCCAGTAGTATGACGGGGTATAGCAATCAGCCCCAGCATTTT
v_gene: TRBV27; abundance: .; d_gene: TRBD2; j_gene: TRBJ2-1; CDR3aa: CASSILAGPEQFF; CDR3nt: TGTGCCAGCAGTATTCTAGCGGGGCCAGAGCAGTTCTTC
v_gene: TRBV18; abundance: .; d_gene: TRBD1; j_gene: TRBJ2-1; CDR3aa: CASSRAGQGAYNEQFF; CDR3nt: TGTGCCAGCTCACGGGCGGGACAGGGGGCCTACAATGAGCAGTTCTTC
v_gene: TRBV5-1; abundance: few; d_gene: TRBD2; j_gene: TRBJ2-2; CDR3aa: CASSSSGTGELFF; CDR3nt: TGCGCCAGCAGCTCTAGCGGGACCGGGGAGCTGTTTTTT
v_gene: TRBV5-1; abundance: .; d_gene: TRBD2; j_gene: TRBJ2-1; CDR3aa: CASSYVSGGYNEQFF; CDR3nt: TGCGCCAGCAGCTACGTTAGCGGGGGGTACAATGAGCAGTTCTTC
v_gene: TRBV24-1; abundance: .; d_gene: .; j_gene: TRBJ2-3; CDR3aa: CATSEFGADSSTDTQYF; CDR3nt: TGTGCCACCAGTGAGTTCGGGGCGGACAGTAGCACAGATACGCAGTATTTT
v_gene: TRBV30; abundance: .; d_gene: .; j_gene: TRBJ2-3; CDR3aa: CAGTGALTDTQYF; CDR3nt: TGTGCCGGAACAGGAGCGCTTACAGATACGCAGTATTTT
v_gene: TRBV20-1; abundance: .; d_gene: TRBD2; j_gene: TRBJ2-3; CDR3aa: CSASTGGSTDTQYF; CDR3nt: TGCAGTGCTAGTACGGGGGGATCCACAGATACGCAGTATTTT
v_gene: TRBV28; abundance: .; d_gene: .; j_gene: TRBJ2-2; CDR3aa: CASSLGGAQTGELFF; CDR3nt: TGTGCCAGCAGTTTGGGGGGGGCCCAAACCGGGGAGCTGTTTTTT